Listed below are T cell receptor beta chains from one sample, sequenced in a study of T cell responses to AZD1222 COVID-19 vaccine. Data came from immunoSEQ multiplex PCR; TCRdb stores just in-frame clones and leaves some out. The table includes some 130,000 clones, approximately 90% detected once. The material was peripheral blood, obtained on day 0 of AZD1222 vaccination. All receptors come from an adult in good health. The CDR3 runs from the conserved cysteine through the conserved F or W. A D gene is named only where the DNA matches it firmly. Size is omitted from some rows. Given values are once, few, many or a class for expanded clones.

.,TRBV4-2,TRBJ2-2,.,CASSQEGLAGELFF,TGTGCCAGCAGCCAAGAGGGATTGGCCGGGGAGCTGTTTTTT
TRBD1,TRBV12-3/TRBV12-4,TRBJ1-5,.,CASSITGDQPQHF,TGTGCCAGCAGTATTACAGGGGATCAGCCCCAGCATTTT
.,TRBV30,TRBJ1-4,.,CAWGGGEKLFF,TGTGCCTGGGGGGGCGGTGAAAAACTGTTTTTT
TRBD2,TRBV11-2,TRBJ2-1,.,CASTPTPGTSGGKQFF,TGTGCCAGCACCCCAACCCCCGGGACTAGCGGGGGGAAGCAGTTCTTC
TRBD1,TRBV18,TRBJ1-4,.,CASSPLSGGNEKLFF,TGTGCCAGCTCACCACTTTCAGGGGGTAATGAAAAACTGTTTTTT
.,TRBV4-3,TRBJ1-5,once,CASSQDPRGLQPQHF,TGCGCCAGCAGCCAAGATCCCAGGGGCCTGCAGCCCCAGCATTTT
.,TRBV11-3,TRBJ2-5,once,CASSQGIRLEGETQYF,TGTGCCAGCAGCCAGGGGATTAGACTAGAGGGGGAGACCCAGTACTTC
.,TRBV25-1,TRBJ1-6,once,CASTPTGRSYNSPLHF,TGTGCCAGCACCCCCACTGGGAGGTCCTATAATTCACCCCTCCACTTT
.,TRBV11-2,TRBJ2-7,.,CASRSLRGFREQYF,TGTGCCAGCAGGTCCCTTAGGGGGTTTCGGGAGCAGTACTTC
.,TRBV7-3,TRBJ2-2,.,CASSQTGELFF,TGTGCCAGCAGCCAAACCGGGGAGCTGTTTTTT
TRBD2,TRBV24-1,TRBJ2-1,.,CATSDFASGSSYNEQFF,TGTGCCACCAGTGATTTTGCTAGCGGTAGCTCCTACAATGAGCAGTTCTTC
TRBD2,TRBV5-4,TRBJ2-5,.,CASSTQRGGIETQYF,TGTGCCAGCAGCACCCAGCGGGGGGGGATTGAGACCCAGTACTTC
.,TRBV4-3,TRBJ1-2,.,CASSLRDGLNYGYTF,TGCGCCAGCAGCCTCCGGGACGGACTTAACTATGGCTACACCTTC
.,TRBV5-1,TRBJ1-5,.,CASSLDRGWPQHF,TGCGCCAGCAGCTTGGACCGTGGATGGCCCCAGCATTTT
.,TRBV9,TRBJ2-1,.,CASSIPISGSPSPHEQFF,TGTGCCAGCAGTATCCCTATCAGCGGATCCCCCTCTCCCCATGAGCAGTTCTTC
TRBD1,TRBV5-1,TRBJ2-3,.,CASSDPGGRTDTQYF,TGCGCCAGCAGCGATCCAGGGGGCCGCACAGATACGCAGTATTTT
.,TRBV5-1,TRBJ1-1,.,CASSLGGQVLFFF,TGCGCCAGCAGCTTGGGGGGGCAGGTCCTTTTTTTCTTT
.,TRBV27,TRBJ2-1,.,CASSLRLYNEQFF,TGTGCCAGCAGTTTGAGACTCTACAATGAGCAGTTCTTC
.,TRBV6-2/TRBV6-3,TRBJ2-3,once,CASSPFVPADTQYF,TGTGCCAGCAGTCCCTTTGTCCCGGCAGATACGCAGTATTTT
.,TRBV5-4,TRBJ1-1,.,CASSLGTGTEAFF,TGTGCCAGCAGCTTGGGAACAGGGACTGAAGCTTTCTTT
.,TRBV4-3,TRBJ1-1,.,CASSSQGGQAFF,TGCGCCAGCAGTTCCCAAGGGGGTCAAGCTTTCTTT
TRBD1,TRBV15,TRBJ2-6,.,CATSISSGQVIGANVLTF,TGTGCCACCAGCATTAGCAGTGGACAGGTTATTGGGGCCAACGTCCTGACTTTC
.,TRBV7-2,TRBJ2-2,.,CASSLQGLQGGELFF,TGTGCCAGCAGCTTACAGGGGCTCCAGGGCGGGGAGCTGTTTTTT
TRBD1,TRBV11-2,TRBJ2-3,.,CASSQGVDTQYF,TGTGCCAGCAGCCAGGGGGTGGATACGCAGTATTTT
.,TRBV7-9,TRBJ2-1,.,CASSLRSGNNEQFF,TGTGCCAGCAGCTTACGGTCAGGGAACAATGAGCAGTTCTTC
TRBD2,TRBV9,TRBJ2-7,.,CASSVGDPGTSGYRPYEQYF,TGTGCCAGCAGCGTAGGTGACCCCGGGACTAGCGGGTATCGTCCCTACGAGCAGTACTTC
.,TRBV10-3,TRBJ2-5,.,CAISDAGKSQETQYF,TGTGCCATCAGTGATGCGGGGAAAAGTCAAGAGACCCAGTACTTC
.,TRBV3-1/TRBV3-2,TRBJ2-7,.,CASSQDLGEQYF,TGTGCCAGCAGCCAAGATCTTGGAGAGCAGTACTTC
.,TRBV7-3,TRBJ1-2,once,CASSLKIGDGYTF,TGTGCCAGCAGCTTAAAGATTGGGGACGGCTACACCTTC
TRBD1,TRBV7-2,TRBJ1-6,.,CASAPTGQYNSPLHF,TGTGCCAGCGCCCCGACGGGACAGTATAATTCACCCCTCCACTTT
.,TRBV2,TRBJ2-5,.,CASGWGTQETQYF,TGTGCCAGCGGGTGGGGGACCCAAGAGACCCAGTACTTC
.,TRBV18,TRBJ1-2,once,CASSPRTADGYTF,TGTGCCAGCTCACCGAGGACAGCTGATGGCTACACCTTC
.,TRBV12-3/TRBV12-4,TRBJ1-6,.,CASSYISASPLHF,TGTGCCAGCAGTTATATTAGCGCATCACCCCTCCACTTT
.,TRBV27,TRBJ1-2,.,CASSAQGWGGYTF,TGTGCCAGCAGCGCGCAGGGTTGGGGTGGCTACACCTTC
.,TRBV12-5,TRBJ2-5,.,CASGSKGGRETQYF,TGTGCTAGTGGTTCGAAAGGGGGTAGGGAGACCCAGTACTTC
.,TRBV4-1,TRBJ1-5,.,CASSQDSSRQPQHF,TGCGCCAGCAGCCAAGACAGTTCCAGGCAGCCCCAGCATTTT
TRBD1,TRBV4-1,TRBJ1-1,.,CASHTTATGGVPAFF,TGCGCCAGCCATACTACCGCGACAGGGGGAGTTCCAGCTTTCTTT
.,TRBV20-1,TRBJ1-6,.,CSASRWESPLHF,TGCAGTGCTAGTAGGTGGGAATCACCCCTCCACTTT
.,TRBV5-6,TRBJ1-1,.,CASSLEDSRNTEAFF,TGTGCCAGCAGCTTGGAGGACAGCAGGAACACTGAAGCTTTCTTT
.,TRBV27,TRBJ2-5,.,CASSLGETQYF,TGTGCCAGCAGTTTGGGGGAGACCCAGTACTTC
TRBD1,TRBV29-1,TRBJ1-2,.,CSGGGTGGVYGYTF,TGCAGCGGGGGAGGGACAGGGGGCGTCTATGGCTACACCTTC
TRBD1,TRBV29-1,TRBJ1-1,.,CSVVNIGGKNTEAFF,TGCAGCGTTGTAAATATAGGGGGCAAAAACACTGAAGCTTTCTTT
.,TRBV5-5,TRBJ1-1,.,CASSRQLNTEAFF,TGTGCCAGCAGCCGCCAGTTGAACACTGAAGCTTTCTTT
TRBD1,TRBV11-3,TRBJ1-1,.,CASSSGTGDREAFF,TGTGCCAGCAGCTCCGGGACAGGGGATCGCGAAGCTTTCTTT
.,TRBV20-1,TRBJ1-4,.,CSASDQGTEKLFF,TGCAGTGCTAGTGACCAGGGGACCGAAAAACTGTTTTTT
TRBD2,TRBV19,TRBJ2-1,.,CASSMVRASGNEQFF,TGTGCCAGTAGTATGGTAAGGGCTAGCGGCAATGAGCAGTTCTTC
.,TRBV30,TRBJ2-3,.,CAWRAGPAGDTQYF,TGTGCCTGGAGAGCCGGGCCCGCGGGGGATACGCAGTATTTT
.,TRBV7-2,TRBJ1-2,.,CASSFSGYGYTF,TGTGCCAGCAGCTTTTCAGGCTATGGCTACACCTTC
.,TRBV20-1,TRBJ2-7,.,CSARVGYEQYF,TGCAGTGCTAGAGTAGGATACGAGCAGTACTTC
TRBD1,TRBV7-9,TRBJ1-6,few,CAGDGTGSNSPLHF,TGTGCCGGAGACGGGACAGGGTCTAATTCACCCCTCCACTTT
TRBD1,TRBV2,TRBJ2-7,.,CASNGQGADEQYF,TGTGCCAGCAACGGACAGGGGGCCGACGAGCAGTACTTC
.,TRBV14,TRBJ1-1,.,CASSQGVYTEAFF,TGTGCCAGCAGCCAAGGGGTGTACACTGAAGCTTTCTTT